This T cell receptor beta chain appears in the sequencing data of a study of T cell responses to AZD1222 COVID-19 vaccine. Overall study: Pooling was applied to second doses at about 4 or about 12 weeks. General study findings and limits: Most donors were white British and more were female, and clonal diversity was possibly underestimated.

Trimming removed 3 bases from V and 8 bases from J, with 10 bases in between. The germline V gene has CDR1 ENHRY and CDR2 SYGVKD. The CDR3 is 12 residues long. Details on this clone: What it binds is not known.

Assay used: immunoSEQ multiplex PCR; TCRdb lists only in-frame clones, some missing. The table has some 150,000 clones, 91% seen once. V and J are TRBV10-3 and TRBJ1-2; possible D gene TRBD1, 5 bases. The starting material was peripheral blood, obtained on day 0 of AZD1222 vaccination. This TCR was recovered from an adult in good health. The CDR3 is CAISEGVSGYTF. The CDR3 DNA reads TGTGCCATCAGTGAAGGGGTCTCGGGCTACACCTTC.